These 21 T cell receptor beta chains were all obtained from the same sample, sequenced in a study of metastatic and nonmetastatic thyroid tumors. TCRdb re-called clones from the PCR reads using MiXCR. The sample records around 29,000 clones, 20% to 25% being singletons. Thyroid surgery took place with no prior treatment in any patient. Input material: blood. The source of these receptors is a female donor with papillary thyroid cancer or a benign thyroid nodule (not recorded which). Some clones in this sample may be carry-over from other donors' samples.

As for this clone: The junction shows a germline mismatch at one end, possibly a read error. The rearrangement joins TRBV20-1 to TRBJ2-1, with TRBD2 matching over 10 bases. The CDR3 consists of 14 residues. Germline CDR1 and CDR2: DFQATT and SNEGSKA (reference sequence). CDR3 amino acids: CSALCSGGYNDQFF. The CDR3 nucleotides read TGCAGTGCGCTCTGTAGCGGGGGGTACAATGATCAGTTCTTC.

Ten or more counts support this clone. The rearrangement uses TRBV20-1 and TRBJ2-7, with D hard to call. Germline-derived CDR1 and CDR2 are DFQATT and SNEGSKA (reference sequence). CDR3 length: 14 amino acids. The germline V and J ends were trimmed by 3 bases and 0 bases, with 12 bases remaining between them. The CDR3 here is CSARTQRNSYEQYF. In DNA form, the CDR3 reads TGCAGTGCTAGGACCCAGCGAAACTCCTACGAGCAGTACTTC.

This clone was seen only a few times. The rearrangement links TRBV7-6 to TRBJ2-1; no definite D call. CDR3 length: 13 amino acids. Germline V gene sequence: CDR1 SGHVS, CDR2 FNYEAQ. Trimming cost V 3 bases and J 4 bases, with 7 bases left between them. The CDR3 is CASSFGGYNEQFF. CDR3 DNA sequence: TGTGCCAGCAGCTTTGGTGGATACAATGAGCAGTTCTTC.

The table lists this clone with many counts. The chain has TRBV12-3 or TRBV12-4 and TRBJ1-4; weak D call: TRBD1 (6 bases). The V and J ends lost 6 bases and 8 bases respectively, with 16 bases between them. This CDR3 spans 14 amino acids. The CDR3 loop reads CASSQGHRAEKLFF. For the CDR3, the DNA is TGTGCCAGCAGCCAGGGACACCGGGCAGAAAAACTGTTTTTT.

The sample holds many counts of this clone. This sequence joins TRBV7-6 and TRBJ1-3; no firm D call. V lost 1 base to trimming and J lost 0 bases, with 7 bases between them. Germline CDR1 is SGHVS and CDR2 is FNYEAQ. The CDR3 totals 15 residues. The CDR3 sequence: CASSLEQNSGNTIYF. The CDR3 DNA sequence: TGTGCCAGCAGCTTAGAACAAAACTCTGGAAACACCATATATTTT.

The rearrangement links TRBV20-1 to TRBJ2-2; 10 nucleotides line up with TRBD2. The V gene's germline CDR1 is DFQATT and CDR2 SNEGSKA (reference sequence). This CDR3 has 15 amino acids. Unmatched junction bases numbered 5, after V lost 5 bases and J lost 2 bases. The CDR3 DNA is TGCAGTGCTTTCTGGACTAGCGGAAACACCGGGGAGCTGTTTTTT. Protein product: CSAFWTSGNTGELFF.

This clone was seen a few times. V usage is TRBV6-1 and J usage is TRBJ1-2; 10 nucleotides align to TRBD1. Trimming removed 8 bases from V and 0 bases from J; junction bases left unmatched: 3. Germline lookup yields CDR1 MNHNS and CDR2 SASEGT. The CDR3 length is 14 residues. Written as DNA, the CDR3 is TGTGCCAGCGGCGGGACAGGGGCTAACTATGGCTACACCTTC. Its protein product is CASGGTGANYGYTF.

This clone showed up many times. V is TRBV5-5 and J is TRBJ1-5; weak D call: TRBD1 (6 bases). CDR3 size: 14 residues. Deletions cut 4 bases from V and 7 bases from J, with 15 bases between. The germline V gene has CDR1 SGHKS and CDR2 YYEKEE (reference sequence). The DNA of the CDR3 is TGTGCCAGCAGCCCGGACAGTTCCTACCAGCCCCAGCATTTT. Protein: CASSPDSSYQPQHF.

This chain connects TRBV20-1 to TRBJ1-5; 7 bases line up with TRBD1. Germline trimming cut 4 bases from V and 4 bases from J; bases unmatched to any gene: 4. Germline CDR1 and CDR2: DFQATT and SNEGSKA (reference sequence). The length of the CDR3 is 13 residues. DNA for the CDR3: TGCAGTGCTAAGACGACAGGGAATCAGCCCCAGCATTTT. Amino acid sequence: CSAKTTGNQPQHF.

The chain combines TRBV11-2 with TRBJ2-1; D not resolved. The CDR3 consists of 14 residues. The germline V and J ends were trimmed by 3 bases and 7 bases, with 13 bases remaining between them. Germline V gene sequence: CDR1 SGHAT, CDR2 FQNNGV. This CDR3 reads CASSFSKGRNEQFF. The CDR3 nucleotides are TGTGCCAGCAGCTTCTCGAAAGGTAGAAATGAGCAGTTCTTC.

This clone has at least ten counts. The chain joins TRBV7-8 to TRBJ2-1; 7 positions match TRBD1. V lost 1 base and J lost 8; bases outside the gene matches: 17. This CDR3 contains 18 residues. The germline V gene encodes CDR1 SGHVS and CDR2 FQNEAQ. The CDR3: CASSLVYRDRRTQDEQFF. The CDR3 nucleotides read TGTGCCAGCAGCTTAGTTTACCGGGACAGACGAACTCAAGATGAGCAGTTCTTC.

V is TRBV13 and J is TRBJ1-1; D uncertain. This CDR3 region has 14 residues. Germline V gene data show CDR1 as PRHDT and CDR2 as FYEKMQ (reference sequence). V was trimmed by 6 bases and J by 5 bases, leaving 16 bases between them. The CDR3 sequence: CASSRGVSWTEAFF. DNA for the CDR3: TGTGCCAGCAGTCGTGGTGTTTCTTGGACTGAAGCTTTCTTT. The full variable domain, rest sourced from reference TRBV13 and TRBJ1-1, is AAGVIQSPRHLIKEKRETATLKCYPIPRHDTVYWYQQGPGQDPQFLISFYEKMQSDKGSIPDRFSAQQFSDYHSELNMSSLELGDSALYFCASSRGVSWTEAFFGQGTRLTVV.

This clone was counted between two and nine times. The rearrangement uses TRBV19 and TRBJ1-1, with D uncertain. Germline V lookup: CDR1 LNHDA, CDR2 SQIVND (reference sequence). The CDR3 totals 13 residues. V was trimmed by 6 bases and J by 1 base, leaving 9 bases between them. CDR3 residues: CASRLGQNTEAFF. The DNA of the CDR3 is TGTGCCAGTAGGCTAGGGCAGAACACTGAAGCTTTCTTT.

Details on this clone: Sequence at one end of the junction differs from germline and may be a read error. The rearrangement joins TRBV10-3 to TRBJ2-1; D ambiguous. CDR3 length: 14 amino acids. Germline loops: CDR1 ENHRY, CDR2 SYGVKD. The chain's CDR3 is CAISESARQETQIF. In DNA, the CDR3 is TGTGCCATCAGTGAGTCGGCCAGGCAGGAGACCCAGATCTTC.

This clone appeared many times. The CDR3 nucleotides read TGTGCCAGCAGCCTACAATCGGGGGCGGGAGTGTCGGTGCAGTTCTTC. Amino acids: CASSLQSGAGVSVQFF. The V and J genes are TRBV4-2 and TRBJ2-1; D is perhaps TRBD2 (7 bases). Germline CDR1 is LGHNA and CDR2 is YNFKEQ. The CDR3 length is 16 residues. Trimming removed 4 bases from V and 12 bases from J, with 25 bases in between.

This clone was counted at least ten times. The rearrangement uses TRBV20-1 and TRBJ2-4, with unresolved D. The CDR3 is 14 amino acids. Trimming left V 5 bases short and J 0 bases short, with 11 bases between. Germline V CDR1 and CDR2: DFQATT, SNEGSKA (reference sequence). Here the CDR3 DNA reads TGCAGTGCTCTCTCCGGTATAGCCAAAAACATTCAGTACTTC. It specifies CSALSGIAKNIQYF.

The V and J genes are TRBV28 and TRBJ1-2, with D tentatively TRBD1 (5 bases). The V end was cut by 4 bases, the J end by 8 bases, with 17 bases between. CDR3 size: 14 residues. Per germline, CDR1 MDHEN and CDR2 SYDVKM. The CDR3 here is CASSWGGSKEGYTF. Written as DNA, the CDR3 is TGTGCCAGCAGTTGGGGGGGGTCTAAGGAGGGCTACACCTTC.

Many counts were recorded for this clone. The chain is built from TRBV10-2 and TRBJ2-1, with TRBD2 identical over 10 bases. The CDR3 has 17 residues. The ends lost 7 bases at V and 6 bases at J; junction bases unmatched: 15. Germline V gene data show CDR1 as WSHSY and CDR2 as SAAADI. CDR3 in DNA: TGCGCCAGCAACCATAGCGGGGGGCACATTACTCCCAATGAGCAGTTCTTC. Translating gives CASNHSGGHITPNEQFF.

This clone was picked up many times. The chain couples TRBV3-1 to TRBJ2-7; 11 nucleotides match TRBD1. The CDR3 sequence is 13 residues long. Germline V gene sequence: CDR1 LGHDT, CDR2 YNNKEL (reference sequence). Trimming took 6 bases from V and 3 from J; bases not matched to a gene: 1. CDR3 amino acids: CASRGQGVYEQYF. CDR3 DNA sequence: TGTGCCAGCAGGGGACAGGGGGTCTACGAGCAGTACTTC.

This clone was seen many times. The rearrangement joins TRBV24-1 to TRBJ2-5; TRBD2 agrees at 7 bases. Germline V gene sequence: CDR1 KGHDR, CDR2 SFDVKD. The CDR3 consists of 14 residues. J was trimmed by 6 bases and V by 5 bases; bases with no gene match: 8. CDR3 DNA sequence: TGTGCCACCAGTGTGGGCGGGGGTCGAAAGACCCAGTACTTC. It codes for CATSVGGGRKTQYF.

Concerning this clone itself: A read error may account for a junction end that differs from germline. The chain has TRBV12-3 or TRBV12-4 and TRBJ1-5, with unresolved D. The CDR3 runs 16 residues. Here the CDR3 DNA reads TGTGCCAGCAGTCGGGTTCGAGTGTCTATCAATCAGTCCCAGCATTTT. Translation: CASSRVRVSINQSQHF.